A single sample gave rise to the 32 T cell receptor beta chains below, sequenced in a study of shared clonotypes between healthy human individuals. The table came from immunoSEQ multiplex PCR; TCRdb's copy has only in-frame clones and leaves some out. The sample lists roughly 2.6 million clones, approximately 90% occurring once. The sample consisted of naive CD4+ T cells sorted from blood. Specified subset: CD45RA+ positively selected. These receptors were obtained from a man younger than 30 in good health.

J is TRBJ2-1 and V is TRBV30; 10 nucleotides line up with TRBD2. CDR1 and CDR2 from the germline V gene are GTSNPN and SVGIG (reference sequence). V lost 2 bases and J lost 4; bases outside the gene matches: 5. The CDR3 sequence is 15 residues long. The CDR3 protein is CAWSPTSGAYNEQFF. The CDR3 DNA is TGTGCCTGGAGTCCTACTAGCGGGGCATACAATGAGCAGTTCTTC.

The chain combines TRBV27 with TRBJ1-2; the D gene is possibly TRBD1 (5 bases). CDR3 length equals 13 residues. V lost 5 bases and J 4 bases, leaving 11 bases between the germline ends. Germline loops: CDR1 MNHEY, CDR2 SMNVEV (reference sequence). The CDR3 DNA reads as TGTGCCAGCAGTGGCCAGGGCCGCTATGGCTACACCTTC. Encoded protein: CASSGQGRYGYTF.

This chain connects TRBV7-6 to TRBJ2-5, with 8 bases that match TRBD1. Trimming at V came to 1 base and at J to 4 bases, leaving 5 bases not matched to a gene. This CDR3 is built from 15 residues. Per germline, CDR1 SGHVS and CDR2 FNYEAQ. CDR3 coding DNA: TGTGCCAGCAGCTTAGACGCCGGGACAGGAGAGACCCAGTACTTC. Its protein product is CASSLDAGTGETQYF.

A single count supports this clone. This chain uses TRBV9 with TRBJ2-7, with D possibly called TRBD1 or TRBD2 (5 bases each). CDR1 and CDR2 (germline): SGDLS, YYNGEE. Trimming removed 4 bases from V and 5 bases from J, with 25 bases in between. The CDR3 length is 17 residues. CDR3 loop: CASSPRGDTAAVHEQYF. Written as DNA, the CDR3 is TGTGCCAGCAGCCCCCGAGGGGATACGGCGGCCGTCCACGAGCAGTACTTC.

This chain uses TRBV5-4 with TRBJ2-3, with unresolved D. Trimming took off 0 bases at V and 4 bases at J, with 9 bases between the two ends. Germline-derived CDR1 and CDR2 are SGHNT and YYREEE (reference sequence). The CDR3 has 14 residues. DNA of the CDR3: TGTGCCAGCAGCTTGGATGGCAGATCAGATACGCAGTATTTT. As protein: CASSLDGRSDTQYF.

This chain uses TRBV19 with TRBJ2-7; unclear D gene. The V end lost 4 bases, the J end lost 0 bases, and 7 bases lay between the germline ends. Germline loops: CDR1 LNHDA, CDR2 SQIVND (reference sequence). The CDR3 extends over 13 amino acids. DNA for the CDR3: TGTGCCAGTAGTACGCCGGGCTCCTACGAGCAGTACTTC. This sequence encodes CASSTPGSYEQYF.

This sequence joins TRBV10-3 and TRBJ2-5; TRBD1 agrees at 7 bases. Germline values: CDR1 ENHRY, CDR2 SYGVKD. This CDR3 is built from 16 residues. J lost 3 bases, V lost 0 bases, and 7 bases had no gene match. CDR3 amino acids: CAISESIEQGEETQYF. CDR3 in DNA: TGTGCCATCAGTGAGTCGATAGAGCAGGGGGAAGAGACCCAGTACTTC.

The chain carries TRBV6-5 and TRBJ2-5; D is ambiguous. The CDR3 spans 15 residues. V dropped 0 bases and J dropped 3 bases, with 11 bases sitting between them. From germline, CDR1 is MNHEY and CDR2 SVGAGI. The CDR3, as DNA: TGTGCCAGCAGTTACTCAAAAGGCAGCGAAGAGACCCAGTACTTC. Its protein is CASSYSKGSEETQYF.

The chain uses TRBV27 and TRBJ2-1; 13 bases map to TRBD2. The CDR3 is made up of 14 amino acids. V shed 9 bases and J 6 bases; nucleotides not matched to a gene: 5. Germline V lookup: CDR1 MNHEY, CDR2 SMNVEV (reference sequence). In nucleotides, the CDR3 is TGTGCCAGTACACTAGCGGGGGGGCCCAATGAGCAGTTCTTC. It is translated as CASTLAGGPNEQFF.

The rearrangement uses TRBV10-1 and TRBJ1-6; unclear D gene. The CDR3 is 15 residues long. Between the trimmed V and J ends, which lost 3 bases and 4 bases, there was a span of 10 bases. Germline CDR1 WNHNN, CDR2 SYGVQD (reference sequence). DNA of the CDR3: TGCGCCAGCAGTGAAGGGTCGGGGTATAATTCACCCCTCCACTTT. Amino acid sequence: CASSEGSGYNSPLHF.

The chain joins TRBV6-1 to TRBJ2-3; 13 bases align to TRBD2. V was pared by 6 bases and J by 4 bases, with 4 bases of the junction left unmatched. The germline V gene has CDR1 MNHNS and CDR2 SASEGT. The CDR3 is made up of 15 amino acids. This chain's CDR3 is CASRWTSGSADTQYF. Here the CDR3 DNA reads TGTGCCAGCAGATGGACTAGCGGGAGCGCAGATACGCAGTATTTT.

This rearrangement joins TRBV7-3 to TRBJ1-1; TRBD1 might be the D (5 bases). V lost 5 bases and J lost 1, with 14 bases in between. This CDR3 contains 15 residues. Germline CDR1 reads SGHTA; CDR2 reads FQGTGA. The DNA of the CDR3 is TGTGCCAGCAGCCCCCAGGGTCGGGAGAACACTGAAGCTTTCTTT. Residues: CASSPQGRENTEAFF.

V gene TRBV19 combines with J gene TRBJ2-7; tentatively, D is TRBD1 (5 bases). Germline CDR1 reads LNHDA; CDR2 reads SQIVND (reference sequence). CDR3 length equals 15 residues. Trimming removed 3 bases at V and 5 bases at J, with 17 bases between. The CDR3 DNA reads TGTGCCAGTAGTATTTTCTGGACATCGGACCACGAGCAGTACTTC. It is translated as CASSIFWTSDHEQYF.

CDR3 nucleotide sequence: TGTGCCAGCAGCAACAGGGTGGCTGGGGCCAACGTCCTGACTTTC. It yields the protein CASSNRVAGANVLTF. The V and J genes are TRBV2 and TRBJ2-6, with TRBD1 as a possible D gene (6 bases). Trimming took 6 bases from V and 2 from J, leaving 11 bases between them. From germline, CDR1 is SNHLY and CDR2 FYNNEI. The CDR3 is 15 residues long.

The chain has TRBV6-1 and TRBJ1-4; maybe TRBD1 (6 bases). The V end was cut by 6 bases, the J end by 7 bases, with 12 bases between. The CDR3 is 13 amino acids. Germline lookup yields CDR1 MNHNS and CDR2 SASEGT. This CDR3 is CASRWGALEKLFF. The DNA for the CDR3 is TGTGCCAGCAGATGGGGGGCGCTTGAAAAACTGTTTTTT.

Written as DNA, the CDR3 is TGTGCCAGCAGTTACCAGGTTGGCACTGAAGCTTTCTTT. Amino acids: CASSYQVGTEAFF. The genes are TRBV14 and TRBJ1-1, with unresolved D. V was cut by 6 bases and J by 4 bases, with 12 bases left in between. CDR3 length: 13 amino acids. Per the germline V gene, CDR1 is SGHDN and CDR2 is FVKESK.

The chain is built from TRBV10-1 and TRBJ2-7, with D maybe TRBD2 (5 bases). The CDR3 has 14 residues. V lost 3 bases and J lost 2, with 11 bases in between. In germline, CDR1 is WNHNN, CDR2 SYGVQD (reference sequence). The CDR3 region is CASSDGGVPYEQYF. The CDR3 bases are TGCGCCAGCAGTGATGGAGGCGTGCCCTACGAGCAGTACTTC.

The chain links TRBV30 to TRBJ2-7; a weak D match, TRBD2 (6 bases). V was pared by 4 bases and J by 5 bases, with 12 bases between. This CDR3 contains 12 residues. Germline values: CDR1 GTSNPN, CDR2 SVGIG (reference sequence). The CDR3 coding sequence is TGTGCCTGGACTCGGGGGAGCCACGAGCAGTACTTC. Its protein product is CAWTRGSHEQYF.

On this clone itself: The same CDR3 also results from other DNA sequences found in this sample. V gene TRBV9 combines with J gene TRBJ2-3; D remains unclear. V was cut by 0 bases and J by 0 bases, with 8 bases left in between. In germline, CDR1 is SGDLS, CDR2 YYNGEE. The CDR3 extends over 15 amino acids. CDR3 sequence: CASSVELASTDTQYF. The CDR3 region has the DNA TGTGCCAGCAGCGTAGAGTTAGCTAGCACAGATACGCAGTATTTT.

This chain joins TRBV6-1 and TRBJ2-5, with a possible D match to TRBD1 (5 bases). Trimming shortened V by 8 bases and J by 4 bases, and 14 bases separated the two germline ends. CDR1 and CDR2 from the germline V gene are MNHNS and SASEGT. The CDR3 has 13 amino acids. CDR3 region: CASASGRGETQYF. The CDR3 DNA is TGTGCCAGCGCTAGTGGAAGGGGAGAGACCCAGTACTTC.

This chain connects TRBV6-6 to TRBJ2-1, with D uncertain. The CDR3 spans 12 residues. V was trimmed by 6 bases and J by 6 bases, leaving 9 bases between them. Germline CDR1 MNHNY, CDR2 SVGAGI (reference sequence). CDR3 coding DNA: TGTGCCAGCAGGCCGTTGGGCAATGAGCAGTTCTTC. Protein: CASRPLGNEQFF.

V usage is TRBV28 and J usage is TRBJ1-2; D is possibly TRBD1 (5 bases). Trimming shortened V by 7 bases and J by 6 bases, and 18 bases separated the two germline ends. The CDR3 is 14 amino acids. Germline V gene data show CDR1 as MDHEN and CDR2 as SYDVKM. CDR3 coding DNA: TGTGCCAGCATCCGCGGAGGGGCGCCCAATGGCTACACCTTC. This sequence encodes CASIRGGAPNGYTF.

On this clone itself: The identical CDR3 is also encoded by other nucleotide sequences in the sample. The chain is built from TRBV5-1 and TRBJ2-3; 12 bases are shared with TRBD2. The J segment lost 4 bases and the V segment lost 3 bases, leaving 3 bases of the junction unmatched. Germline loops: CDR1 SGHRS, CDR2 YFSETQ. This CDR3 has 15 amino acids. The CDR3 sequence is CASSSLAGGPDTQYF. CDR3 coding DNA: TGCGCCAGCAGCTCTCTAGCGGGAGGGCCAGATACGCAGTATTTT.

The chain is built from TRBV19 and TRBJ1-2; no clear D gene. CDR1 and CDR2 from the germline V gene are LNHDA and SQIVND (reference sequence). V was cut by 8 bases and J by 8 bases, with 18 bases left in between. The CDR3 runs to 13 residues. CDR3 coding DNA: TGTGCCAGTGTAAACCGGGAGAGATTCGGCTACACCTTC. This encodes CASVNRERFGYTF.

The V and J genes are TRBV28 and TRBJ2-7; D is ambiguous. V was shortened by 3 bases and J by 4 bases, with 10 bases between the two germline ends. Germline assignment: CDR1 MDHEN and CDR2 SYDVKM. The length of the CDR3 is 13 residues. CDR3 region: CASSFNGKYEQYF. The CDR3, as DNA: TGTGCCAGCAGTTTTAACGGAAAATACGAGCAGTACTTC.

This sequence joins TRBV21-1 and TRBJ2-5; the table's D gene call, TRBD2, was not cross checked with the DNA. TRBV21-1 is reported as a pseudogene. This CDR3 is built from 15 residues. The CDR3 DNA sequence: TGTGCCAGCAGCCAGGCAGACGGGATACAAGAGACCCAGTACTTC. Encoded protein: CASSQADGIQETQYF.

This chain links TRBV19 with TRBJ1-5, with D unresolved. Trimming cost V 7 bases and J 3 bases, with 13 bases left between them. This CDR3 is built from 14 residues. Germline CDR1 reads LNHDA; CDR2 reads SQIVND (reference sequence). The CDR3, as DNA: TGTGCCAGTAACCCGGACTCTACCAATCAGCCCCAGCATTTT. Translating gives CASNPDSTNQPQHF.

The J gene is TRBJ2-1, the V gene TRBV2; 14 bases align to TRBD2. The germline gives CDR1 SNHLY, CDR2 FYNNEI. The J segment lost 10 bases and the V segment lost 4 bases, leaving 6 bases of the junction unmatched. The CDR3 is made up of 15 amino acids. The CDR3 sequence: CASSGLAGGSLEQFF. CDR3 coding DNA: TGTGCCAGCAGTGGACTAGCGGGAGGGTCCTTAGAGCAGTTCTTC.

The chain carries TRBV10-3 and TRBJ2-2; TRBD1 aligns across 8 bases. Germline V gene sequence: CDR1 ENHRY, CDR2 SYGVKD. Trimming cost V 11 bases and J 0 bases; bases outside gene matches: 17. The CDR3 length is 18 residues. In DNA, the CDR3 is TGTGCCGTAAGCGCGCGGACTTCGACAGGGGCGAACACCGGGGAGCTGTTTTTT. Translating it yields CAVSARTSTGANTGELFF.

J is TRBJ1-5 and V is TRBV28, with TRBD1 matching 7 bases. Trimming removed 4 bases from V and 4 bases from J; junction bases left unmatched: 4. CDR1 is MDHEN, CDR2 SYDVKM, per germline. The CDR3 runs 14 residues. For the CDR3, the DNA is TGTGCCAGCAGTTACCGGGACAGAAATCAGCCCCAGCATTTT. Amino acids: CASSYRDRNQPQHF.

The rearrangement joins TRBV6-4 to TRBJ2-6; D is ambiguous. CDR1 and CDR2 from the germline V gene are MRHNA and SNTAGT. V lost 2 bases, J lost 2 bases, and 4 bases lay in between. The CDR3 extends over 14 amino acids. As DNA, the CDR3 is TGTGCCAGCAGTGACCTGGCTGGGGCCAACGTCCTGACTTTC. The encoded protein is CASSDLAGANVLTF.

The chain combines TRBV7-9 with TRBJ2-1, with 12 bases identical to TRBD2. Germline CDR1 is SEHNR and CDR2 is FQNEAQ (reference sequence). The CDR3 is made up of 15 amino acids. J gave up 15 bases and V 2 bases, and 11 bases lay outside the gene matches. CDR3 amino acids: CASSLNGLAGQEAFF. CDR3 bases: TGTGCCAGCAGCTTAAATGGACTAGCGGGACAAGAAGCGTTCTTC.